This T cell receptor (beta chain) came from a study of T cell repertoires in cytomegalovirus infection. Study findings and constraints: Based on cumulative public TCR beta family frequency, carriers of CMV plus the relevant HLA were identified.

This CDR3 is 14 amino acids long. Germline V gene sequence: CDR1 LNHDA, CDR2 SQIVND (reference sequence). J lost 4 bases, V lost 6 bases, and 5 bases had no gene match. TCRdb reprocessed the reads with MiXCR, giving one entry per CDR3 protein. This table has fewer than 200,000 distinct CDR3 sequences, under 25% appearing once. This clonotype has just a few counts. What it binds is unknown. The receptor was isolated from a human donor in good health (CMV status not recorded). Some clones in this sample may be carry-over from other donors' samples. The chain recombines TRBV19 with TRBJ2-2, with 7 bases aligning to TRBD2. Sequencing was done on a sample of PBMCs. CDR3 in DNA: TGTGCCAGTAGCGGCCTAGCGGCCACCGGGGAGCTGTTTTTT. Its translation is CASSGLAATGELFF.